This record looks at one T cell receptor (beta chain) sequence and its context. Its cognate antigen is unknown. These data belong to a study of post-analysis software for immune sequencing data. Study-wide context: Relapsing-remitting, secondary progressive and progressive-relapsing multiple sclerosis courses were included.

Unique-molecular-identifier-tagged TCR beta cDNA libraries were used. In TCRdb, the PCR reads were re-called with MiXCR into one record per CDR3 protein. The sample has 600,000 to 700,000 distinct CDR3 sequences, approximately 59% seen once; the top ten hold 10% to 12%. General study results and limits: Controls showed significantly higher normalized Chao1 diversity than did multiple sclerosis patients. Batch-matched samples strongly co-clustered by F measure.

Sample: blood. This sequence originates from a girl aged 2-10 years with multiple sclerosis.

CDR3 in DNA: TGTGCCAGCAGTCCACCCCTAGCGGGGGGGCAAGAGACCCAGTACTTC. Protein: CASSPPLAGGQETQYF. V gene TRBV2 combines with J gene TRBJ2-5; TRBD2 matches at 12 bases. The germline CDR1 and CDR2 sequences are SNHLY and FYNNEI. The CDR3 is 16 amino acids. V lost 5 bases, J lost 2 bases, and 6 bases stayed unmatched. The full variable domain, in which reference TRBV2 and TRBJ2-5 provide the parts outside the CDR3, is EPEVTQTPSHQVTQMGQEVILRCVPISNHLYFYWYRQILGQKVEFLVSFYNNEISEKSEIFDDQFSVERPDGSNFTLKIRSTKLEDSAMYFCASSPPLAGGQETQYFGPGTRLLVL.